Sample share makes the clone carrying this T cell receptor (beta chain) medium-sized. Its matching antigen is unknown. This sample was taken from a study of naive and memory T cell subsets. The V gene's germline CDR1 is SGHDN and CDR2 FVKESK. The CDR3 totals 16 residues. With V trimmed by 6 bases and J by 4 bases, 11 bases remained unmatched. Study-wide results and caveats: Gini index rose across naive, CM, EM and EMRA in CD4 and CD8.

The beta constant-region primer was an equimolar mix of two oligonucleotides covering TRBC1 and TRBC2. Nested alpha and beta constant-region primers with the SP2 primer drove four PCR rounds on ligated cDNA. One entry per CDR3 protein results from TCRdb running MiXCR on the UMI-ligation and nested PCR reads. The repertoire includes under 35,000 distinct CDR3 sequences, 9.5% to 12% of them detected once, and more than 15% sits in the top ten. The chain carries TRBV14 and TRBJ2-1; 8 nucleotides agree with TRBD2. The sequenced sample was effector memory CD4+ T cells from blood. Described subset: effector memory, CD45RA- CD27-. This TCR derives from a human donor in good health. The CDR3 here is CASRRFPSGSYNEQFF. CDR3 DNA sequence: TGTGCCAGCAGGAGATTCCCTAGCGGGTCATACAATGAGCAGTTCTTC.